The rows below give T cell receptor beta chains drawn from one sample of a study of T cell changes during pregnancy in multiple sclerosis. Profiled with immunoSEQ multiplex PCR; TCRdb holds only in-frame clones, not every one. The sample includes 50,000 to 55,000 clones, nearly 95% of them seen just once. This material consisted of CD4+ T cells from peripheral blood mononuclear cells, taken in the third trimester of pregnancy. These receptors were obtained from a female donor with multiple sclerosis, enrolled in a pregnancy study. Both conserved end residues are part of each CDR3. The order of the fields is V gene, D gene, clone size, J gene, CDR3 DNA, CDR3 protein. A D gene is named only where the DNA matches it firmly. For some rows the clone size is stated as once, few or many, or as a class when expanded; others skip it.

TRBV11-2,TRBD1,NA,TRBJ2-1,TGTGCCAGCAGTTCCACAGGGGGCTTTGGCAATGAGCAGTTCTTC,CASSSTGGFGNEQFF
TRBV7-2,NA,once,TRBJ2-7,TGTGCCAGCAGCTTATTAGGGGGATACGAGCAGTACTTC,CASSLLGGYEQYF
TRBV9,TRBD1,NA,TRBJ1-2,TGTGCCAGCAGCGTTAGTCAGGGGGTCTATGGCTACACCTTC,CASSVSQGVYGYTF
TRBV2,TRBD1,NA,TRBJ1-4,TGTGCCAGCGTAAAATACGGGACAGCTAATGAAAAACTGTTTTTT,CASVKYGTANEKLFF
TRBV7-9,NA,NA,TRBJ1-1,TGTGCCAGCAGCTCCTCCCGCCCCAGGGACTTGAACACTGAAGCTTTCTTT,CASSSSRPRDLNTEAFF
TRBV5-4,TRBD1,NA,TRBJ2-2,TGTGCCAGCAGCCGCGACAGGGTTTCGAGCACCGGGGAGCTGTTTTTT,CASSRDRVSSTGELFF
TRBV4-1,TRBD2,NA,TRBJ2-1,TGCGCCAGCAGCCAATGGCTAGCGGGGGCCGGCTCCTACAATGAGCAGTTCTTC,CASSQWLAGAGSYNEQFF
TRBV18,TRBD1,NA,TRBJ1-1,TGTGCCAGCTCACCAATTAGGACAGGGGGCATGAACACTGAAGCTTTCTTT,CASSPIRTGGMNTEAFF
TRBV6-6,TRBD1,NA,TRBJ2-7,TGTGCCAGCAGTTACCCGACACAGGGGCCGAGAGAGCAGTACTTC,CASSYPTQGPREQYF
TRBV2,NA,NA,TRBJ1-2,TGTGCCAGCAGCAGACGAGGGTGGTTTGGGGACACCGTTTATGGCTACACCTTC,CASSRRGWFGDTVYGYTF
TRBV2,TRBD1,NA,TRBJ1-1,TGTGCCAGCGGAGCTCCGGGACAGCTGAACACTGAAGCTTTCTTT,CASGAPGQLNTEAFF
TRBV7-2,NA,NA,TRBJ2-5,TGTGCCAGCAGCCCGGGGGGCCGGGAGACCCAGTACTTC,CASSPGGRETQYF
TRBV6-5,TRBD1,NA,TRBJ2-3,TGTGCCAGCAGTTACTCGAGGGGGCGGGCCACAGATACGCAGTATTTT,CASSYSRGRATDTQYF
TRBV7-3,TRBD2,NA,TRBJ2-3,TGTGCCAGCAGCTTAACGGGGAGCGGGGGGGCTTTTGTTCGGGCAGATACGCAGTATTTT,CASSLTGSGGAFVRADTQYF
TRBV19,NA,NA,TRBJ1-4,TGTGCCAGTAGTTCTGCAACTAATGAAAAACTGTTTTTT,CASSSATNEKLFF
TRBV23-1,TRBD1,NA,TRBJ2-2,TGCGCCAGCAGTCAATCTCCAGTTGTGGGGACAGGGTTCGGGGAGCTGTTTTTT,CASSQSPVVGTGFGELFF
TRBV12-5,NA,NA,TRBJ1-1,TGTGCTAGTGGCGCTACAGGATTGAACACTGAAGCTTTCTTT,CASGATGLNTEAFF
TRBV14,NA,NA,TRBJ2-3,TGTGCCAGCAGCCAAGATCTTGGGGGGAGTACGCAGTATTTT,CASSQDLGGSTQYF
TRBV7-9,TRBD1,NA,TRBJ1-3,TGTGCCAGCAGCTACTCACGGCGGACAGGGCCCTCCATATATTTT,CASSYSRRTGPSIYF
TRBV5-6,TRBD1,NA,TRBJ1-4,TGTGCCAGCAGCTTTTATGGGACAGGGGCTTTGAGTGAAAAACTGTTTTTT,CASSFYGTGALSEKLFF